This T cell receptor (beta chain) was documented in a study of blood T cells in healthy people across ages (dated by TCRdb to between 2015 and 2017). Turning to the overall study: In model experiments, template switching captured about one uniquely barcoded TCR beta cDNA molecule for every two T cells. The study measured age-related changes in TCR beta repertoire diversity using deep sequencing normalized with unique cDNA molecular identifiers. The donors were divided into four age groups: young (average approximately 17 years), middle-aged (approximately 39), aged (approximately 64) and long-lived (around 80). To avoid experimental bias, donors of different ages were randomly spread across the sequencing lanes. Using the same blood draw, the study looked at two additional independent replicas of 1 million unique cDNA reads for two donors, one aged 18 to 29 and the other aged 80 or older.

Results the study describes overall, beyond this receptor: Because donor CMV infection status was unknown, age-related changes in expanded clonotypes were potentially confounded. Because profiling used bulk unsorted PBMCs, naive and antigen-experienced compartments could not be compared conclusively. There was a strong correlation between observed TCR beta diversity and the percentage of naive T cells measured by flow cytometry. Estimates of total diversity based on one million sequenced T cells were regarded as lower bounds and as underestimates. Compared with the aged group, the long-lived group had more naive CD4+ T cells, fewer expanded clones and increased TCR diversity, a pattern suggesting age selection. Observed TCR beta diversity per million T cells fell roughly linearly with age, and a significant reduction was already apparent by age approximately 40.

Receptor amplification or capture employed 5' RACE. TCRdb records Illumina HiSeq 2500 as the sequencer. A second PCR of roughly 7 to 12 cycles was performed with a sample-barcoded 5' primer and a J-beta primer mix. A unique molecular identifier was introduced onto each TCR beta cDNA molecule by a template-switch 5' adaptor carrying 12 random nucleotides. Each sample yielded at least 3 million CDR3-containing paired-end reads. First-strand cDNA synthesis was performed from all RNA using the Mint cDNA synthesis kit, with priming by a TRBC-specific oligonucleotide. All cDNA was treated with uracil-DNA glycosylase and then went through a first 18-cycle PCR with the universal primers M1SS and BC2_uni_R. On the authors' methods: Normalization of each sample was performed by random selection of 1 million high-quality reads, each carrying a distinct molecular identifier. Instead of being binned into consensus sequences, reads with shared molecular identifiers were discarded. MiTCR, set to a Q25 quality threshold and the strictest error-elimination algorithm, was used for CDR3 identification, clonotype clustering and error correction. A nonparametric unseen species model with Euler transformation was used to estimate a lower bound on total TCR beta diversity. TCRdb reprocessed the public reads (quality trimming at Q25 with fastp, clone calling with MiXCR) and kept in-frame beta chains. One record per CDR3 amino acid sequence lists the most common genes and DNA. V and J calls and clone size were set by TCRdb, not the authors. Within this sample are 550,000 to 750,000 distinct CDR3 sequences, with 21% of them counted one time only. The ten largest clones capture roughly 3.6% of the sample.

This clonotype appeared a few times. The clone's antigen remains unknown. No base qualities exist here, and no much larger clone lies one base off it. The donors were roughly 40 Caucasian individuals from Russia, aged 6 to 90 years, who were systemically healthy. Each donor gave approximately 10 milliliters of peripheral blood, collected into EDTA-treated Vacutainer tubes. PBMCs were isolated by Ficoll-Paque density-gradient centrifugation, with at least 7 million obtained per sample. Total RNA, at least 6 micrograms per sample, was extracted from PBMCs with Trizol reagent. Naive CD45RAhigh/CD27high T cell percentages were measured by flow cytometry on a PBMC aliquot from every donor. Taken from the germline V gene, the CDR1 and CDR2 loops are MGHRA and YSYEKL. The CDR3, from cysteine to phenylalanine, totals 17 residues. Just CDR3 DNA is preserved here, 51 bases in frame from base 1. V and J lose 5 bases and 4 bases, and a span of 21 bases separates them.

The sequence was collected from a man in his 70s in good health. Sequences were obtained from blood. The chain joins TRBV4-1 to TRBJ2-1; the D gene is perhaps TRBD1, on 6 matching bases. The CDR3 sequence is CASSFKTGTLTYNEQFF. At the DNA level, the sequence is TGCGCCAGCAGCTTTAAGACCGGGACACTGACATACAATGAGCAGTTCTTC.